The 19 T cell receptor beta chains below all came from one sample that was sequenced in a study of somatic mutations in cytotoxic T cells in rheumatoid arthritis. This table comes from immunoSEQ multiplex PCR, and its TCRdb copy is limited to in-frame clones, with some not included. The data show 15,000 to 20,000 clones, over 75% seen once. Sequenced sample: CD8+ T cells sorted from blood. Receptors originate from an adult with rheumatoid arthritis.

J is TRBJ1-3 and V is TRBV9, with 7 bases that match TRBD1. The CDR3 consists of 17 residues. V lost 0 bases to trimming and J lost 3 bases; unmatched junction nucleotides: 9. Germline loops: CDR1 SGDLS, CDR2 YYNGEE. The CDR3 spells CASSVADREWGGNTIYF. As DNA, the CDR3 is TGTGCCAGCAGCGTAGCTGACAGGGAGTGGGGTGGAAACACCATATATTTT.

The rearrangement links TRBV5-4 to TRBJ1-2, with D maybe TRBD1 (5 bases). This CDR3 contains 16 residues. Trimming removed 1 base at V and 6 bases at J, with 19 bases between. Germline assignment: CDR1 SGHNT and CDR2 YYREEE (reference sequence). The CDR3 DNA reads TGTGCCAGCAGCTTGTTGTACGATAAGGGGCCCAATGGCTACACCTTC. Translated: CASSLLYDKGPNGYTF. The full variable domain, completed using reference TRBV5-4 and TRBJ1-2, is ETGVTQSPTHLIKTRGQQVTLRCSSQSGHNTVSWYQQALGQGPQFIFQYYREEENGRGNFPPRFSGLQFPNYSSELNVNALELDDSALYLCASSLLYDKGPNGYTFGSGTRLTVV.

The chain links TRBV19 to TRBJ2-7, with D perhaps TRBD1 (6 bases). The V and J ends lost 3 bases and 3 bases respectively, with 12 bases between them. Per the germline V gene, CDR1 is LNHDA and CDR2 is SQIVND (reference sequence). CDR3 length equals 14 residues. DNA of the CDR3: TGTGCCAGTAGTATTGGAGGACAGAACTACGAGCAGTACTTC. Amino acids: CASSIGGQNYEQYF.

The chain carries TRBV27 and TRBJ2-5, with 11 bases matching TRBD1. The V gene end was trimmed by 5 bases and the J gene end by 5 bases; junction bases not matched to a gene: 4. In germline, CDR1 is MNHEY, CDR2 SMNVEV (reference sequence). CDR3 size: 14 residues. The CDR3, as DNA: TGTGCCAGCAGTGGACAGGGGGCCGAGGAGACCCAGTACTTC. Protein sequence: CASSGQGAEETQYF.

The CDR3 spells CASSLGGLAVGYNEQFF. The CDR3 region has the DNA TGTGCCAGCAGCTTAGGGGGACTAGCGGTGGGCTACAATGAGCAGTTCTTC. The chain links TRBV11-2 to TRBJ2-1, with 11 bases matching TRBD2. V shed 1 base, J shed 3 bases, and the junction held 5 bases outside the gene matches. CDR3 size: 17 residues. Germline V CDR1 and CDR2: SGHAT, FQNNGV. The complete variable domain, with remaining parts taken from reference TRBV11-2 and TRBJ2-1, reads EAGVAQSPRYKIIEKRQSVAFWCNPISGHATLYWYQQILGQGPKLLIQFQNNGVVDDSQLPKDRFSAERLKGVDSTLKIQPAKLEDSAVYLCASSLGGLAVGYNEQFFGPGTRLTVL.

V usage is TRBV27 and J usage is TRBJ2-5; the D gene is possibly TRBD1 (6 bases). This CDR3 has 15 amino acids. Germline V gene sequence: CDR1 MNHEY, CDR2 SMNVEV (reference sequence). Trimming stripped 5 bases from V and 2 bases from J, with 15 bases between. CDR3 in DNA: TGTGCCAGCAGTGGGGGACATCGGTATCAAGAGACCCAGTACTTC. Translated, it gives CASSGGHRYQETQYF.

The chain has TRBV5-4 and TRBJ1-2; D is undetermined. The CDR3 has 16 residues. V was clipped by 0 bases and J by 3 bases, with 15 bases between them. The germline CDR1 and CDR2 sequences are SGHNT and YYREEE (reference sequence). CDR3 in amino acids: CASSLEQDLPHYGYTF. The CDR3 coding sequence is TGTGCCAGCAGCTTGGAGCAGGATCTCCCCCACTATGGCTACACCTTC.

This clone was observed once. This chain joins TRBV5-5 and TRBJ2-7; TRBD2 agrees at 10 bases. The CDR3 runs to 13 residues. V lost 3 bases, J lost 3 bases, and 0 bases stayed unmatched. Germline-derived CDR1 and CDR2 are SGHKS and YYEKEE (reference sequence). CDR3 sequence: CASSWTSGYEQYF. DNA for the CDR3: TGTGCCAGCAGCTGGACTAGCGGCTACGAGCAGTACTTC.

The chain combines TRBV13 with TRBJ2-1, with TRBD1 matching 8 bases. This CDR3 has 13 amino acids. The V segment lost 3 bases and the J segment 7 bases; nucleotides outside the gene matches: 2. CDR1 PRHDT and CDR2 FYEKMQ come from the germline V gene (reference sequence). CDR3 nucleotide sequence: TGTGCCAGCAGCTTGGGACAGGTGAATGAGCAGTTCTTC. Translated: CASSLGQVNEQFF.

The chain recombines TRBV7-6 with TRBJ2-2, with D possibly TRBD1 on 5 matching bases. The V end was cut by 4 bases, the J end by 8 bases, with 8 bases between. The CDR3 is made up of 12 amino acids. Germline values: CDR1 SGHVS, CDR2 FNYEAQ. The CDR3 DNA sequence: TGTGCCAGCAGCTACCGGACAGGGGAGCTGTTTTTT. It specifies CASSYRTGELFF. The entire variable domain, with the rest obtained from reference TRBV7-6 and TRBJ2-2, is as follows: GAGVSQSPRYKVTKRGQDVALRCDPISGHVSLYWYRQALGQGPEFLTYFNYEAQQDKSGLPNDRFSAERPEGSISTLTIQRTEQRDSAMYRCASSYRTGELFFGEGSRLTVL.

The rearrangement links TRBV4-1 to TRBJ1-4; no clear D gene. The V gene's germline CDR1 is MGHRA and CDR2 YSYEKL. Trimming shortened V by 4 bases and J by 8 bases, and 11 bases separated the two germline ends. This CDR3 contains 13 residues. CDR3 DNA: TGCGCCAGCAGCCCCTTGGGGAGAGAAAAACTGTTTTTT. Its translation: CASSPLGREKLFF.

This clone is deemed medium-sized. This chain joins TRBV7-9 and TRBJ1-2; a weak D match, TRBD1 (5 bases). Trimming left V 4 bases short and J 1 base short, with 16 bases between. CDR1 is SEHNR, CDR2 FQNEAQ, per germline (reference sequence). This CDR3 spans 16 amino acids. CDR3 sequence reads: CASSSSRTTLNYGYTF. The CDR3 bases are TGTGCCAGCAGCTCATCCCGGACAACCCTTAACTATGGCTACACCTTC.

The chain recombines TRBV6-4 with TRBJ2-1, with TRBD2 matching 10 bases. V was pared by 0 bases and J by 4 bases, with 3 bases of the junction left unmatched. The CDR3 is made up of 16 amino acids. CDR1 is MRHNA, CDR2 SNTAGT, per germline. In nucleotides, the CDR3 is TGTGCCAGCAGTGACTCCAGCGGGGGGGGGTACAATGAGCAGTTCTTC. It specifies CASSDSSGGGYNEQFF.

This sequence joins TRBV6-5 and TRBJ1-5, with D possibly being TRBD1 (6 bases). Trimming pared 5 bases from V and 0 bases from J, leaving 11 bases between. The CDR3 consists of 15 residues. CDR1 is MNHEY and CDR2 is SVGAGI in the germline V gene. CDR3 nucleotides: TGTGCCAGCAGTCCCGGACAGTATAGCAATCAGCCCCAGCATTTT. Residues: CASSPGQYSNQPQHF.

This clone was counted a single time. CDR3 region: CASSQDRHREAGELFF. CDR3 sequence (DNA): TGCGCCAGCAGCCAAGATAGACACAGGGAGGCCGGGGAGCTGTTTTTT. The V call is TRBV4-3, the J call TRBJ2-2; D is perhaps TRBD1 or TRBD2 (6 bases each). CDR1 LGHNA and CDR2 YSLEER come from the germline V gene. V lost 0 bases and J 6 bases, leaving 14 bases between the germline ends. This CDR3 spans 16 amino acids.

The gene calls are TRBV4-3 and TRBJ1-1; 9 nucleotides align to TRBD1. CDR3 length: 15 residues. V lost 5 bases to trimming and J lost 4 bases; unmatched junction nucleotides: 8. Per germline, CDR1 LGHNA and CDR2 YSLEER. CDR3 in amino acids: CASSVRDREGTEAFF. In DNA, the CDR3 is TGCGCCAGCAGCGTCCGGGACAGGGAAGGCACTGAAGCTTTCTTT.

The chain is built from TRBV7-9 and TRBJ2-7, with 13 bases fitting TRBD2. Germline trimming cut 1 base from V and 6 bases from J; bases unmatched to any gene: 6. The germline gives CDR1 SEHNR, CDR2 FQNEAQ (reference sequence). The CDR3 is 16 amino acids. The DNA for the CDR3 is TGTGCCAGCAGCTTAGTTGGGACTAGCGGGACAGTCGAGCAGTACTTC. Residues: CASSLVGTSGTVEQYF.

This chain joins TRBV7-2 and TRBJ2-3; possible D gene TRBD1, 5 bases. Germline loops: CDR1 SGHTA, CDR2 FQGNSA. This CDR3 is 15 amino acids long. Trimming took off 3 bases at V and 2 bases at J, with 12 bases between the two ends. The CDR3 DNA reads as TGTGCCAGCAGCTTTTGGGGCAGCTTCACAGATACGCAGTATTTT. This codes for CASSFWGSFTDTQYF.

The rearrangement uses TRBV7-6 and TRBJ2-7; a possible D gene is TRBD2 (6 bases). This CDR3 spans 13 amino acids. Germline V lookup: CDR1 SGHVS, CDR2 FNYEAQ. The V and J ends lost 8 bases and 2 bases respectively, with 13 bases between them. For the CDR3, the DNA is TGTGCCAGCCACGGGGCGGGGACCTACGAGCAGTACTTC. Translating gives CASHGAGTYEQYF. Variable domain in full (rest from reference TRBV7-6 and TRBJ2-7): GAGVSQSPRYKVTKRGQDVALRCDPISGHVSLYWYRQALGQGPEFLTYFNYEAQQDKSGLPNDRFSAERPEGSISTLTIQRTEQRDSAMYRCASHGAGTYEQYFGPGTRLTVT.